The clone carrying this T cell receptor (beta chain) was seen at least ten times. The entry originates in a study of T cells in Graves' hyperthyroidism and ophthalmopathy. V shed 3 bases, J shed 2 bases, and the junction held 5 bases outside the gene matches. The CDR3 extends over 15 amino acids. The germline CDR1 and CDR2 sequences are SEHNR and FQNEAQ (reference sequence). Amplification targeted TCR beta CDR3 regions from RNA transcripts. The primer set for the first-round RT-PCR of the TCR CDR3 was HTBI. Using its own MiXCR run on the multiplex PCR reads, TCRdb lists one record per CDR3 protein. The repertoire includes around 390,000 distinct CDR3 sequences, around 13% of them detected once, and around 20% sits in the top ten.

The sample taken for sequencing was blood. This TCR derives from a young woman with Graves' ophthalmopathy. V and J are TRBV7-9 and TRBJ1-1; 8 bases align to TRBD1. DNA for the CDR3: TGTGCCAGCAGCTTGTACAGGGGGGATAACACTGAAGCTTTCTTT. Translated: CASSLYRGDNTEAFF.